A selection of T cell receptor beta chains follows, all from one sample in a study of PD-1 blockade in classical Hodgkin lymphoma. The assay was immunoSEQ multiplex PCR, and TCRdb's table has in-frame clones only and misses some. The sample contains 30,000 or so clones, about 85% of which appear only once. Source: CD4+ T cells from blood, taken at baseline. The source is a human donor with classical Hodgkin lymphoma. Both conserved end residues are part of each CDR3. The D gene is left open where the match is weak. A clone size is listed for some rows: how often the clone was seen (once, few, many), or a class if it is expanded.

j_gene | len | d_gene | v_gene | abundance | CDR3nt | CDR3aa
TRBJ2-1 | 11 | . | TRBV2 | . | TGTGCCAGCAGTGAAGTCCTCCTAGCGTTCTTC | CASSEVLLAFF
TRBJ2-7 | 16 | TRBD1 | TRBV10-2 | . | TGCGCCAGCAGTACCTATGACAGGGGGCTTGACTACGAGCAGTACTTC | CASSTYDRGLDYEQYF
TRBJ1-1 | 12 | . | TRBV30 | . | TGTGCCTGGGACAGGTTGAACACTGAAGCTTTCTTT | CAWDRLNTEAFF
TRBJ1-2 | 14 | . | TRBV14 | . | TGTGCCAGCAGCGGAAAACCGGGAGGGTATGGCTACACCTTC | CASSGKPGGYGYTF
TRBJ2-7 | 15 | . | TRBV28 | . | TGTGCCAGCAGGGGGCTAGGGACATCGAGGCCCGAGCAGTACTTC | CASRGLGTSRPEQYF
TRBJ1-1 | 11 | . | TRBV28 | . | TGTGCCAGCACTGGACCCAGGAGGGCTTTCTTT | CASTGPRRAFF
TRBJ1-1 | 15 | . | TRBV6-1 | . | TGTGCCAGCAGTGATCTCGGGGACCCGAACACTGAAGCTTTCTTT | CASSDLGDPNTEAFF
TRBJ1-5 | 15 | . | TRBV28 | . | TGTGCCACCCAGCGGACGGAAATTAGCAATCAGCCCCAGCATTTT | CATQRTEISNQPQHF
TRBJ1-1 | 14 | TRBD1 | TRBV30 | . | TGTGCCTGGAGTGTAGGACAGGGGGGCGCTGAAGCTTTCTTT | CAWSVGQGGAEAFF
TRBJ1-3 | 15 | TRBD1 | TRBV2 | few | TGTGCCAGCAGCAATTACAGGGGCCCTGGAAACACCATATATTTT | CASSNYRGPGNTIYF
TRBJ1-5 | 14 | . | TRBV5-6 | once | TGTGCCAGCAGCTTGGAGGCAGCAGAAGGGCCCCAGCATTTT | CASSLEAAEGPQHF
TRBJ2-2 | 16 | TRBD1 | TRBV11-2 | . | TGTGCCAGCAGCGCCAGGGACAGTCTTTTGGGTGGGGAGCTGTTTTTT | CASSARDSLLGGELFF
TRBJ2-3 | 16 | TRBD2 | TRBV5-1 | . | TGCGCCAGCAGATCGACTAGCGGGAGAGGTAGAGATACGCAGTATTTT | CASRSTSGRGRDTQYF
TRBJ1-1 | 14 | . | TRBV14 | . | TGTGCCAGCAGTCATACGACTCTCGGGGCTGAAGCTTTCTTT | CASSHTTLGAEAFF
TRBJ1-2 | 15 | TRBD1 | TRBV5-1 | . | TGCGCCAGCAGCTCGGGACAGTCGTCTAACTATGGCTACACCTTC | CASSSGQSSNYGYTF
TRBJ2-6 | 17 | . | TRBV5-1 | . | TGCGCCAGCAGCTCAGACATGGGGGGTGGCTGGGCCAACGTCCTGACTTTC | CASSSDMGGGWANVLTF
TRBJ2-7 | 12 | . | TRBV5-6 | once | TGTGCCAGCAGCTTGTTAGAGTACGAGCAGTACTTC | CASSLLEYEQYF
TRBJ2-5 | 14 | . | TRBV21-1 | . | TGTGCCAGCAGCAAAAAGGGTAGGGGGGAGACCCAGTACTTC | CASSKKGRGETQYF
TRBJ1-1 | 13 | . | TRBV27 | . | TGTGCCAGCAGTTTCTCGAGGGACACTGAAGCTTTCTTT | CASSFSRDTEAFF
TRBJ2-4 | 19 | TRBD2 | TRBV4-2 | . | TGTGCCAGCAGCCAAGTGCTCGAAGGGAGCGGGAGAACCAAAAACATTCAGTACTTC | CASSQVLEGSGRTKNIQYF
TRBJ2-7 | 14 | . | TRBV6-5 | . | TGTGCCAGCAGTTACCAGGCAGGGAACTACGAGCAGTACTTC | CASSYQAGNYEQYF
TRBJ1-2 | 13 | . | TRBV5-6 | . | TGTGCCAGCAGGCCGGGACGGACCTATGGCTACACCTTC | CASRPGRTYGYTF
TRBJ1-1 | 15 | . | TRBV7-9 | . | TGTGCCAGCAGCTTAGATGCAGGGTCGAACACTGAAGCTTTCTTT | CASSLDAGSNTEAFF
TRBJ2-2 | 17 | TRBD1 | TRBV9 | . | TGTGCCAGCAGCGTAGCTACGGGGCAGGGGGCAACCGGGGAGCTGTTTTTT | CASSVATGQGATGELFF
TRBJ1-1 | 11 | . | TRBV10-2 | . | TGCGCCAGCAGTGGGGGGGCTGAAGCTTTCTTT | CASSGGAEAFF
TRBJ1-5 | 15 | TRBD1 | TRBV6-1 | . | TGTGCCAGCACCCCGCGGGGACAGGCTAATCAGCCCCAGCATTTT | CASTPRGQANQPQHF
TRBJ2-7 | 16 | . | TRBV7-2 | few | TGTGCCAGCAGCGGTGGGTCGGGGACACTCTCCTACGAGCAGTACTTC | CASSGGSGTLSYEQYF
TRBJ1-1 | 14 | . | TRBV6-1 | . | TGTGCCAGCAGGCGTCCGGCAGGGGACACTGAAGCTTTCTTT | CASRRPAGDTEAFF
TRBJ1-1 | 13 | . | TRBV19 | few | TGTGCCAGTAGTATAAACAGAGCTACTGAAGCTTTCTTT | CASSINRATEAFF
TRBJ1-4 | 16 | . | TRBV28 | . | TGTGCCAGCATCGCCACGATAGGGACCCCTAATGAAAAACTGTTTTTT | CASIATIGTPNEKLFF
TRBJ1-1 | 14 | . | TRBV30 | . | TGTGCCTGGAGTCCCCCTAACAGGGCCCTAGAGGCTTTCTTT | CAWSPPNRALEAFF
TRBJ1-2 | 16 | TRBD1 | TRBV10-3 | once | TGTGCCATCAGTGAGTCTCCGGGACAGGGGAACTATGGCTACACCTTC | CAISESPGQGNYGYTF
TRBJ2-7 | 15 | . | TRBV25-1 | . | TGTGCCAGCAGTGGAGCCGGGGTAATCGGGGACGAGCAGTACTTC | CASSGAGVIGDEQYF
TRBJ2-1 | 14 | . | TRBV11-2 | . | TGTGCCAGCGGTGGCGGTCCCTCCTACAATGAGCAGTTCTTC | CASGGGPSYNEQFF
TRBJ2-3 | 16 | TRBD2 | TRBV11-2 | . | TGTGCCAGCAGCTCCTTCGTGGGCGGGAGTACAGATACGCAGTATTTT | CASSSFVGGSTDTQYF
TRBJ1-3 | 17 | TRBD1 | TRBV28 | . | TGTGCCAGCAGTTTATTTTCCAGGGGGGGCTCTGGAAACACCATATATTTT | CASSLFSRGGSGNTIYF